The clone carrying this T cell receptor beta chain was seen a handful of times. Its antigen is not known. This entry belongs to a study of T cell responses to AZD1222 COVID-19 vaccine. General study points: Females made up more of the donors, who were largely white British, and clonal diversity may have come out too low. Reportedly, nearly half the spike-specific TCRs target unmutated variant regions. Once two AZD1222 doses were given, Spike-specific TCR breadth and depth went up.

Trimming pared 2 bases from V and 3 bases from J, leaving 17 bases between. CDR3 size: 16 residues. The germline V gene has CDR1 MNHNS and CDR2 SASEGT. Measured with immunoSEQ multiplex PCR; TCRdb has only the in-frame clones, and not every one. This table has 100,000 or so clones, 70% to 90% appearing once. This sample comprised peripheral blood, obtained 28 days after the second AZD1222 dose. J is TRBJ2-7 and V is TRBV6-1; possibly TRBD2 for D (6 bases). This sequence was found in an adult who received the AZD1222 COVID-19 vaccine. This CDR3 is CASSEIPGLGSYEQYF. DNA of the CDR3: TGTGCCAGCAGTGAAATCCCAGGGCTCGGGAGCTACGAGCAGTACTTC.